The next 18 T cell receptor beta chains were all read from a single sample in a study of shared clonotypes between healthy human individuals. TCRdb's table, derived via immunoSEQ multiplex PCR, lists solely in-frame clones and lacks some. Here the sample spans some 2 million clones, over 85% being singletons. Sequences were obtained from naive CD4+ T cells sorted from blood. Subset defined: CD45RA+ positively selected. Receptor source: a man aged 18-30 years in good health.

This chain uses TRBV7-2 with TRBJ1-4; 8 bases agree with TRBD1. V was pared by 0 bases and J by 8 bases, with 8 bases of the junction left unmatched. Germline values: CDR1 SGHTA, CDR2 FQGNSA. CDR3 size: 16 residues. In DNA, the CDR3 is TGTGCCAGCAGCTTAGCGTGGCGACAGGGGAACGAAAAACTGTTTTTT. Amino acids: CASSLAWRQGNEKLFF.

The chain links TRBV15 to TRBJ2-1; D is uncertain. Trimming cost V 1 base and J 1 base, with 8 bases left between them. CDR3 length equals 15 residues. Germline V gene sequence: CDR1 LNHNV, CDR2 YYDKDF (reference sequence). The CDR3 sequence: CATSRVGKSYNEQFF. Here the CDR3 DNA reads TGTGCCACCAGCAGAGTGGGGAAGTCCTACAATGAGCAGTTCTTC.

The V gene is TRBV2, the J gene TRBJ2-7, with D possibly being TRBD2 (6 bases). V lost 8 bases and J lost 6, with 23 bases in between. This CDR3 comprises 15 residues. Germline CDR1 is SNHLY and CDR2 is FYNNEI. CDR3 sequence (DNA): TGTGCCAGCGCTCTGAGGGTCGGAGGGCCCTCCGAGCAGTACTTC. This gives the protein CASALRVGGPSEQYF.

V gene TRBV9 combines with J gene TRBJ2-7; 10 bases fit TRBD1. J was trimmed by 4 bases and V by 0 bases; bases with no gene match: 7. The CDR3 is made up of 16 amino acids. Looked up from germline, CDR1 is SGDLS and CDR2 is YYNGEE. As DNA, the CDR3 is TGTGCCAGCAGCGTAGGGACAGGGGGAATATTGTACGAGCAGTACTTC. Residues: CASSVGTGGILYEQYF.

The J gene is TRBJ2-3, the V gene TRBV11-2, with 7 bases lining up with TRBD2. Germline V gene sequence: CDR1 SGHAT, CDR2 FQNNGV. The CDR3 loop spans 15 amino acids. V dropped 4 bases and J dropped 2; count of bases not matched to a gene: 6. CDR3 nucleotide sequence: TGTGCCAGCAGCTCGAGCGGGGTGGCCACAGATACGCAGTATTTT. Its translation is CASSSSGVATDTQYF.

The J gene is TRBJ1-2, the V gene TRBV6-6; D is undetermined. Germline CDR1 MNHNY, CDR2 SVGAGI (reference sequence). The CDR3 covers 15 residues. The V end lost 0 bases, the J end lost 6 bases, and 14 bases lay between the germline ends. CDR3 sequence reads: CASSYSPEEENGYTF. The CDR3 DNA reads TGTGCCAGCAGTTACTCCCCAGAGGAGGAAAATGGCTACACCTTC.

Points on this clone: This same CDR3 is encoded by further DNA sequences in the sample. J is TRBJ1-4 and V is TRBV5-1; D unresolved. Germline CDR1 reads SGHRS; CDR2 reads YFSETQ. The CDR3 totals 14 residues. V was pared by 0 bases and J by 0 bases, with 3 bases between. The CDR3 DNA follows: TGCGCCAGCAGCTTGGACGCAACTAATGAAAAACTGTTTTTT. It translates to CASSLDATNEKLFF.

J is TRBJ2-2 and V is TRBV14; maybe TRBD2 (5 bases). The CDR3 spans 16 residues. V dropped 0 bases and J dropped 1 base, with 9 bases sitting between them. Per germline, CDR1 SGHDN and CDR2 FVKESK. CDR3 nucleotide sequence: TGTGCCAGCAGCCAAGATAAGCGGCAGAACACCGGGGAGCTGTTTTTT. Translating it yields CASSQDKRQNTGELFF.

This chain uses TRBV7-2 with TRBJ2-4; 8 bases align to TRBD2. The CDR3 has 14 amino acids. CDR1 and CDR2 from the germline V gene are SGHTA and FQGNSA. V lost 6 bases, J lost 1 base, and 2 bases stayed unmatched. The CDR3 coding sequence is TGTGCCAGCAGACTAGCGGCCGCCAAAAACATTCAGTACTTC. Its protein product is CASRLAAAKNIQYF.

Concerning this clone: Other DNA sequences within the sample encode an identical CDR3. The gene calls are TRBV6-5 and TRBJ1-4; 8 bases fit TRBD1. Germline V CDR1 and CDR2: MNHEY, SVGAGI. CDR3 size: 14 residues. After removal of 4 bases from V and 8 bases from J, the junction contained 6 bases not matched to a gene. The DNA for the CDR3 is TGTGCCAGCAGTTCGGGACAGGTGGGGGAAAAACTGTTTTTT. It specifies CASSSGQVGEKLFF.

CDR3 in amino acids: CASSPLRQDELFF. The DNA for the CDR3 is TGTGCCAGCTCACCACTTAGACAGGATGAACTGTTTTTT. The chain combines TRBV18 with TRBJ1-4, with D perhaps matching TRBD1 (6 bases). V dropped 1 base and J dropped 12 bases, with 12 bases sitting between them. The CDR3 runs 13 residues. The germline V gene has CDR1 KGHSH and CDR2 LQKENI.

This chain connects TRBV6-1 to TRBJ2-5; D is undetermined. Germline V lookup: CDR1 MNHNS, CDR2 SASEGT. The CDR3 sequence is 11 residues long. Trimming took 6 bases from V and 5 from J, leaving 7 bases between them. DNA of the CDR3: TGTGCCAGCAGGCTGTGGGAGACCCAGTACTTC. This translates into CASRLWETQYF.

Here the CDR3 DNA reads TGTGCCAGCAGCGGGGACAGGGGGCAAAACATTCAGTACTTC. Protein sequence: CASSGDRGQNIQYF. This sequence joins TRBV7-9 and TRBJ2-4, with TRBD1 identical over 12 bases. The V segment lost 5 bases and the J segment 5 bases; nucleotides outside the gene matches: 1. Germline-derived CDR1 and CDR2 are SEHNR and FQNEAQ (reference sequence). CDR3 length: 14 amino acids.

This clone was picked up one time. This chain uses TRBV5-1 with TRBJ1-4, with D perhaps TRBD1 (5 bases). The CDR3 totals 16 residues. Trimming stripped 0 bases from V and 8 bases from J, with 17 bases between. Per germline, CDR1 SGHRS and CDR2 YFSETQ. As DNA, the CDR3 is TGCGCCAGCAGCTTGGCCGTAGGCTCCCGGGACGAAAAACTGTTTTTT. Encoded protein: CASSLAVGSRDEKLFF.

In this sample, this clone turned up once. Other DNA sequences in this specimen translate into the identical CDR3. This chain uses TRBV11-2 with TRBJ2-3; D is perhaps TRBD2 (5 bases). This CDR3 is 14 amino acids long. Germline CDR1 is SGHAT and CDR2 is FQNNGV. V was trimmed by 5 bases and J by 2 bases, leaving 11 bases between them. In DNA, the CDR3 is TGTGCCAGCAGCAGAGGAGGTTCCACAGATACGCAGTATTTT. Translating gives CASSRGGSTDTQYF. The full variable domain, with the rest looked up from reference TRBV11-2 and TRBJ2-3, is EAGVAQSPRYKIIEKRQSVAFWCNPISGHATLYWYQQILGQGPKLLIQFQNNGVVDDSQLPKDRFSAERLKGVDSTLKIQPAKLEDSAVYLCASSRGGSTDTQYFGPGTRLTVL.

This chain links TRBV6-6 with TRBJ2-7, with 8 positions matching TRBD1. CDR1 and CDR2 from the germline V gene are MNHNY and SVGAGI (reference sequence). The CDR3 has 15 residues. V gave up 5 bases and J gave up 6 bases; unmatched junction bases: 12. In DNA, the CDR3 is TGTGCCAGCAGTCGTCCGGGACAGGACTTCCCCGAGCAGTACTTC. Encoded protein: CASSRPGQDFPEQYF.

The chain is built from TRBV30 and TRBJ1-5, with TRBD1 matching 10 bases. Trimming took 3 bases from V and 3 from J; bases not matched to a gene: 8. Per the germline V gene, CDR1 is GTSNPN and CDR2 is SVGIG (reference sequence). The CDR3 runs to 16 residues. CDR3 in DNA: TGTGCCTGGAGCATAGGGACAGGGGTCGCCAATCAGCCCCAGCATTTT. The encoded protein is CAWSIGTGVANQPQHF.

The chain has TRBV6-5 and TRBJ1-2, with D uncertain. This CDR3 is built from 14 residues. Trimming shortened V by 5 bases and J by 8 bases, and 18 bases separated the two germline ends. From germline, CDR1 is MNHEY and CDR2 SVGAGI. In nucleotides, the CDR3 is TGTGCCAGCAGTCAGCCGGGTCTCCCGGGAGGCTACACCTTC. It codes for CASSQPGLPGGYTF.